These 2 T cell receptor beta chains originate from one sample sequenced in a study of Graves' ophthalmopathy and Graves' hyperthyroidism. For repertoire sequencing, the TCR beta CDR3 regions were amplified from RNA transcripts. The authors performed first-round RT-PCR with HTBI primers and then a second-round multiplex PCR. TCRdb independently ran MiXCR on the multiplex PCR reads; one entry per CDR3 protein. The sample lists almost 400,000 distinct CDR3 sequences, about 17% occurring once. Sequencing was carried out using peripheral blood. The receptors here all came from a young woman with Graves' ophthalmopathy.

This clonotype was recorded many times. V gene TRBV6-5 combines with J gene TRBJ2-2; D gene ambiguous. The CDR3 is made up of 15 amino acids. Germline CDR1 MNHEY, CDR2 SVGAGI. V shed 0 bases and J shed 5 bases, with 10 bases lying between them. The CDR3, as DNA: TGTGCCAGCAGTTACTCGAATACCTTTACCGGGGAGCTGTTTTTT. Its protein is CASSYSNTFTGELFF.

This clonotype was counted at least ten times. J is TRBJ2-7 and V is TRBV6-5; D may be TRBD2 (5 bases). V shed 6 bases and J shed 6 bases, with 12 bases lying between them. This CDR3 is 12 amino acids long. The V gene's germline CDR1 is MNHEY and CDR2 SVGAGI. DNA of the CDR3: TGTGCCAGCAGCTACGAGCGGTCCGAGCAGTACTTC. The encoded protein is CASSYERSEQYF.